The 14 T cell receptor beta chains below all came from one sample that was sequenced in a study of yellow fever vaccine responses in identical twins. TCRdb fed the RT-PCR reads into MiXCR, producing one record per CDR3 protein. This sample carries about 550 distinct CDR3 sequences, roughly 68% of them seen once, and the ten largest clones take 9.5% to 13%. Sequencing used T cells from blood (PBMCs), unsorted or a sorted subset (not recorded which), obtained before or after yellow fever vaccination (not recorded which). All receptors derive from a female donor who received the yellow fever vaccine.

This chain uses TRBV29-1 with TRBJ2-7; no firm D call. V gave up 3 bases and J gave up 0 bases, with 9 bases separating them. The CDR3 contains 13 residues. In germline, CDR1 is SQVTM, CDR2 ANQGSEA. This chain's CDR3 is CSVDLGSSYEQYF. CDR3 nucleotides: TGCAGCGTTGATTTGGGCAGCTCCTACGAGCAGTACTTC.

J is TRBJ2-1 and V is TRBV29-1; 14 bases agree with TRBD2. Germline V gene lookup returns CDR1 SQVTM and CDR2 ANQGSEA. V lost 4 bases to trimming and J lost 4 bases; unmatched junction nucleotides: 3. There are 15 residues in the CDR3. CDR3 amino acids: CSVGTSGGLYNEQFF. In DNA form, the CDR3 reads TGCAGCGTTGGGACTAGCGGGGGGCTTTACAATGAGCAGTTCTTC.

In DNA, the CDR3 is TGTGCCAGCAGCTTAACGTACCCCCAGGGTCAAGGAGAGACCCAGTACTTC. Translation: CASSLTYPQGQGETQYF. This chain links TRBV7-3 with TRBJ2-5; maybe TRBD1 (5 bases). CDR3 length: 17 residues. V was shortened by 0 bases and J by 4 bases, with 18 bases between the two germline ends. Germline values: CDR1 SGHTA, CDR2 FQGTGA.

This clonotype has more than one count but fewer than ten. The chain links TRBV4-1 to TRBJ1-1; D is unclear. Per the germline V gene, CDR1 is MGHRA and CDR2 is YSYEKL. The CDR3 spans 15 residues. Trimming stripped 7 bases from V and 0 bases from J, with 15 bases between. CDR3 nucleotide sequence: TGCGCCAGCACCCGATCGGTAAGGTTGAACACTGAAGCTTTCTTT. It specifies CASTRSVRLNTEAFF.

The J gene is TRBJ2-7, the V gene TRBV21-1; TRBD1 is taken as the D call from the table, unchecked against the DNA. TRBV21-1 is flagged as a pseudogene. This CDR3 spans 12 amino acids. Written as DNA, the CDR3 is TGTGCCAGCAGCCCTGTTGGGGACGAGCAGTACTTC. Translating gives CASSPVGDEQYF.

This chain uses TRBV13 with TRBJ1-1; D unclear. In germline, CDR1 is PRHDT, CDR2 FYEKMQ (reference sequence). The CDR3 contains 14 residues. Trimming removed 6 bases at V and 1 base at J, with 12 bases between. The CDR3 nucleotides read TGTGCCAGCAGGTCCGAGAGGGCGAACACTGAAGCTTTCTTT. Residues: CASRSERANTEAFF. The full variable domain, its missing parts supplied by reference TRBV13 and TRBJ1-1, is AAGVIQSPRHLIKEKRETATLKCYPIPRHDTVYWYQQGPGQDPQFLISFYEKMQSDKGSIPDRFSAQQFSDYHSELNMSSLELGDSALYFCASRSERANTEAFFGQGTRLTVV.

This clonotype has only one observation. The V gene is TRBV18, the J gene TRBJ1-5, with TRBD1 matching over 8 bases. The length of the CDR3 is 15 residues. V lost 2 bases to trimming and J lost 2 bases; unmatched junction nucleotides: 2. Germline CDR1 reads KGHSH; CDR2 reads LQKENI. The chain's CDR3 is CASSPDRGGNQPQHF. DNA for the CDR3: TGTGCCAGCTCACCAGACAGGGGAGGCAATCAGCCCCAGCATTTT.

The chain employs TRBV6-1 and TRBJ2-7; the match to TRBD1 covers 7 bases. The CDR3 spans 13 residues. From germline, CDR1 is MNHNS and CDR2 SASEGT. The ends lost 5 bases at V and 2 bases at J; junction bases unmatched: 3. CDR3 loop: CASSTQGAYEQYV. The DNA of the CDR3 is TGTGCCAGCAGTACCCAGGGGGCCTACGAGCAGTACGTC.

V is TRBV5-4 and J is TRBJ2-3; 7 bases map to TRBD1. The CDR3 is 15 amino acids. With 5 bases clipped from V and 2 bases from J, the junction kept 8 bases outside the gene matches. CDR1 and CDR2 from the germline V gene are SGHNT and YYREEE (reference sequence). The CDR3 nucleotides are TGTGCCAGCAGTCTTGGGGACAGATTCACAGATACGCAGTATTTT. Protein product: CASSLGDRFTDTQYF.

The V gene is TRBV10-1, the J gene TRBJ1-2, with a tentative D call TRBD1 (6 bases). Deletions cut 4 bases from V and 7 bases from J, with 16 bases between. The CDR3 has 14 residues. The germline V gene has CDR1 WNHNN and CDR2 SYGVQD (reference sequence). The CDR3 region has the DNA TGCGCCAGCAGTGCAAGGACAGTCAAGGGTGGCTACACCTTC. It codes for CASSARTVKGGYTF.

This clonotype was counted between two and nine times. The chain combines TRBV13 with TRBJ2-7; 7 bases are shared with TRBD1. This CDR3 comprises 13 residues. The junction had 3 bases not matched to a gene; V was cut back by 5 bases and J by 2 bases. Germline assignment: CDR1 PRHDT and CDR2 FYEKMQ (reference sequence). CDR3: CASSQGQTYEQYF. CDR3 DNA sequence: TGTGCCAGCAGCCAGGGACAGACCTACGAGCAGTACTTC.

This clonotype was detected only a few times. V gene TRBV10-3 combines with J gene TRBJ2-1, with D unresolved. The CDR3 is 12 amino acids. Per the germline V gene, CDR1 is ENHRY and CDR2 is SYGVKD. Trimming left V 2 bases short and J 10 bases short, with 9 bases between. The CDR3 DNA reads as TGTGCCATCAGTGAGGCTATGGGAGAGCAGTTCTTC. Residues: CAISEAMGEQFF.

Only a few counts were recorded for this clonotype. The V call is TRBV29-1, the J call TRBJ2-1; TRBD2 matches at 7 bases. V shed 8 bases and J 6 bases; nucleotides not matched to a gene: 4. The CDR3 is 11 residues long. Germline assignment: CDR1 SQVTM and CDR2 ANQGSEA. The CDR3 here is CSMTSINEQFF. The CDR3 region has the DNA TGCAGCATGACTAGCATCAATGAGCAGTTCTTC.

This clonotype has only a few counts. This chain joins TRBV18 and TRBJ1-5; 8 bases align to TRBD1. The CDR3 runs 14 residues. In germline, CDR1 is KGHSH, CDR2 LQKENI. After removal of 3 bases from V and 7 bases from J, the junction contained 5 bases not matched to a gene. The CDR3 DNA sequence: TGTGCCAGCTCACCGGACAGGGTAGGACAGCCCCAGCATTTT. This encodes CASSPDRVGQPQHF.